Below are 17 T cell receptor beta chains sequenced from a single sample in a study of T cell responses to AZD1222 COVID-19 vaccine. Data came from immunoSEQ multiplex PCR; TCRdb stores just in-frame clones and leaves some out. The table includes approximately 100,000 clones, less than 90% detected once. Sequencing used peripheral blood, obtained on day 0 of AZD1222 vaccination. These receptors all stem from an adult in good health.

J is TRBJ2-5 and V is TRBV29-1; D remains ambiguous. V lost 1 base and J 7 bases, leaving 10 bases between the germline ends. The CDR3 runs to 12 residues. Germline V gene sequence: CDR1 SQVTM, CDR2 ANQGSEA. The CDR3 nucleotides are TGCAGCGTTGAAGTGGCTTCTCGGACCCAGTACTTC. The encoded protein is CSVEVASRTQYF.

J is TRBJ1-3 and V is TRBV5-1, with 7 bases lining up with TRBD1. With 4 bases clipped from V and 4 bases from J, the junction kept 8 bases outside the gene matches. Germline V CDR1 and CDR2: SGHRS, YFSETQ. This CDR3 is 15 amino acids long. CDR3 coding DNA: TGCGCCAGCAGCCTGACAGGGTTTGGGGGAAACACCATATATTTT. Amino acid sequence: CASSLTGFGGNTIYF.

The V call is TRBV6-5, the J call TRBJ2-1; possible D gene TRBD2, 6 bases. Trimming pared 4 bases from V and 4 bases from J, leaving 11 bases between. The germline V gene has CDR1 MNHEY and CDR2 SVGAGI. The CDR3 has 14 amino acids. CDR3 in amino acids: CASSWGDDYNEQFF. CDR3 in DNA: TGTGCCAGCAGTTGGGGGGACGATTACAATGAGCAGTTCTTC.

This chain connects TRBV18 to TRBJ1-2; D gene uncertain. The germline gives CDR1 KGHSH, CDR2 LQKENI. V dropped 4 bases and J dropped 13 bases, with 13 bases sitting between them. This CDR3 is built from 11 residues. The CDR3 sequence: CASSLDTTFTF. CDR3 DNA: TGTGCCAGCTCACTAGATACCACCTTCACCTTC.

This sequence joins TRBV5-4 and TRBJ2-1; D possibly corresponds to TRBD2 (7 bases). V lost 7 bases and J 3 bases, leaving 17 bases between the germline ends. The CDR3 is made up of 15 amino acids. Germline CDR1 is SGHNT and CDR2 is YYREEE (reference sequence). CDR3 nucleotide sequence: TGTGCCAGCTCCCTAGGGGGGGGGCGCTACAATGAGCAGTTCTTC. This encodes CASSLGGGRYNEQFF.

The chain employs TRBV28 and TRBJ1-5; 7 bases agree with TRBD1. Germline CDR1 and CDR2: MDHEN and SYDVKM. The J segment lost 0 bases and the V segment lost 5 bases, leaving 4 bases of the junction unmatched. There are 15 residues in the CDR3. The CDR3 DNA reads TGTGCCAGCAGTAAGACAGGGTTTAGCAATCAGCCCCAGCATTTT. This sequence encodes CASSKTGFSNQPQHF.

This clone was detected once. The chain links TRBV7-9 to TRBJ1-1; D is unresolved. Germline CDR1 is SEHNR and CDR2 is FQNEAQ (reference sequence). V was cut by 2 bases and J by 3 bases, with 4 bases left in between. This CDR3 comprises 12 residues. In DNA, the CDR3 is TGTGCCAGCAGCTTATCGGACACTGAAGCTTTCTTT. Protein: CASSLSDTEAFF. Looking up the rest from reference TRBV7-9 and TRBJ1-1 gives the full variable domain: DTGVSQNPRHKITKRGQNVTFRCDPISEHNRLYWYRQTLGQGPEFLTYFQNEAQLEKSRLLSDRFSAERPKGSFSTLEIQRTEQGDSAMYLCASSLSDTEAFFGQGTRLTVV.

This clone was recorded only once. The J gene is TRBJ1-3, the V gene TRBV13; 10 bases map to TRBD1. The CDR3 extends over 15 amino acids. V lost 4 bases and J lost 3; bases outside the gene matches: 3. The germline CDR1 and CDR2 sequences are PRHDT and FYEKMQ (reference sequence). In DNA form, the CDR3 reads TGTGCCAGCAGCTGGGGACAGGGGCTTGGAAACACCATATATTTT. Protein product: CASSWGQGLGNTIYF.

The V call is TRBV3-1 (or the pseudogene TRBV3-2), the J call TRBJ2-3; 9 bases align to TRBD1. The CDR3 has 15 residues. CDR1 is LGHDT and CDR2 is YNNKEL in the germline V gene (reference sequence). The junction had 4 bases not matched to a gene; V was cut back by 4 bases and J by 2 bases. CDR3 sequence (DNA): TGTGCCAGCAGCCGTCGGACAGGGGCCACAGATACGCAGTATTTT. The encoded protein is CASSRRTGATDTQYF.

The chain is built from TRBV24-1 and TRBJ1-3; D not resolved. Germline V gene sequence: CDR1 KGHDR, CDR2 SFDVKD. V lost 9 bases and J lost 8, with 7 bases in between. This CDR3 contains 10 residues. The CDR3: CATPPHTIYF. In DNA, the CDR3 is TGTGCCACCCCCCCCCACACCATATATTTT.

The chain combines TRBV6-5 with TRBJ1-2; no clear D gene. The CDR3 runs 11 residues. The V end was cut by 8 bases, the J end by 5 bases, with 9 bases between. CDR1 MNHEY and CDR2 SVGAGI come from the germline V gene. CDR3 residues: CASAAGYGYTF. The CDR3 bases are TGTGCCAGCGCGGCAGGATATGGCTACACCTTC.

The table lists this clone with a few counts. J is TRBJ1-2 and V is TRBV6-2 or TRBV6-3, with D maybe TRBD1 (5 bases). This CDR3 contains 16 residues. Trimming cost V 4 bases and J 0 bases, with 15 bases left between them. Germline values: CDR1 MNHEY, CDR2 SVGEGT. This chain's CDR3 is CASSFDPRGANYGYTF. CDR3 DNA sequence: TGTGCCAGCAGTTTCGATCCCCGGGGGGCTAACTATGGCTACACCTTC.

As regards this clone: This sample also contains other DNA sequences that code for the same CDR3. The chain recombines TRBV2 with TRBJ2-7; 11 nucleotides align to TRBD2. Germline-derived CDR1 and CDR2 are SNHLY and FYNNEI. With 6 bases clipped from V and 4 bases from J, the junction kept 5 bases outside the gene matches. The CDR3 covers 14 residues. CDR3 coding DNA: TGTGCCAGCAGGCAAACTAGCGGGGGATACGAGCAGTACTTC. Protein sequence: CASRQTSGGYEQYF.

The gene calls are TRBV5-1 and TRBJ2-3; possibly TRBD1 or TRBD2 for D (5 bases each). The CDR3 totals 16 residues. Trimming took off 4 bases at V and 0 bases at J, with 15 bases between the two ends. The germline V gene encodes CDR1 SGHRS and CDR2 YFSETQ. DNA of the CDR3: TGCGCCAGCAGCGTCTCCGGGACCACAAGCACAGATACGCAGTATTTT. This encodes CASSVSGTTSTDTQYF.

The V call is TRBV7-2, the J call TRBJ1-1, with D maybe TRBD1 (5 bases). Germline CDR1 is SGHTA and CDR2 is FQGNSA. This CDR3 region has 16 residues. The V and J ends lost 1 base and 5 bases respectively, with 17 bases between them. CDR3 loop: CASSLESGGRGTEAFF. The CDR3, as DNA: TGTGCCAGCAGCTTAGAGTCCGGGGGACGGGGGACTGAAGCTTTCTTT.

The chain carries TRBV11-2 and TRBJ1-2; 7 nucleotides match TRBD1. The CDR3 is 13 residues long. With 1 base clipped from V and 7 bases from J, the junction kept 3 bases outside the gene matches. The germline CDR1 and CDR2 sequences are SGHAT and FQNNGV. The CDR3 DNA follows: TGTGCCAGCAGCTTAGGACAGGGAAGTGGCTACACCTTC. Translation: CASSLGQGSGYTF.

The V and J genes are TRBV9 and TRBJ2-3, with 9 bases aligning to TRBD2. CDR3 size: 15 residues. The ends lost 4 bases at V and 4 bases at J; junction bases unmatched: 7. The V gene's germline CDR1 is SGDLS and CDR2 YYNGEE. The CDR3 spells CASSFSGGGADTQYF. The CDR3 DNA follows: TGTGCCAGCAGCTTTAGCGGGGGAGGGGCAGATACGCAGTATTTT.